This note documents a single T cell receptor (beta chain) sequence. The antigen is undetermined. RNA transcripts provided the source from which TCR beta CDR3 regions were amplified. Researchers ran a first-round RT-PCR on the TCR CDR3 using the HTBI primer set. MiXCR was run by TCRdb on the multiplex PCR reads, yielding one entry per CDR3 protein. The sample lists around 350,000 distinct CDR3 sequences, 13% to 15% occurring once. Uncontrolled infection, other autoimmune disease, pregnancy or lactation disqualified patients from enrolment. Orbital computed tomography and thyroid ultrasound, together with serum TRAb and thyroxine and clinical symptoms, were used for diagnoses. The authors took PBMCs from 10 ml fresh peripheral blood. This specimen belongs to a study of T cells in Graves' hyperthyroidism and ophthalmopathy. Study-level points and caveats: Most clonotypes expanded in the thyroid (above 0.001) were also present in blood.

Material: blood. The TCR was taken from a woman aged 25 to 39 with Graves' ophthalmopathy.

The CDR3 DNA sequence: TGTGCCAGCAGCCAACTGGGGGTTTACAATTCACCCCTCCACTTT. It translates to CASSQLGVYNSPLHF. This chain joins TRBV4-2 and TRBJ1-6; tentatively, D is TRBD1 (5 bases). Germline V gives CDR1 LGHNA, CDR2 YNFKEQ. With 2 bases removed from V and 7 bases from J, the gap between germline ends came to 12 bases. This CDR3 is 15 amino acids long.